A single sample gave rise to the 2 T cell receptor beta chains below, sequenced in a study of blood T cell repertoires in COVID-19. This table comes from immunoSEQ multiplex PCR, and its TCRdb copy is limited to in-frame clones, with some not included. The data contain around 200,000 clones, approximately 81% of them seen just once; the ten biggest clones take up about 19%. The material sequenced was PBMCs or T cells enriched from blood (not recorded which). Receptor source: a man aged 35 to 55 who had recovered from COVID-19.

The chain recombines TRBV13 with TRBJ1-1, with D tentatively TRBD1 (5 bases). Trimming stripped 5 bases from V and 1 base from J, with 5 bases between. The CDR3 is 12 amino acids. CDR1 and CDR2 (germline): PRHDT, FYEKMQ (reference sequence). The CDR3, as DNA: TGTGCCAGCAGCCAGGGGAACACTGAAGCTTTCTTT. This gives the protein CASSQGNTEAFF.

The chain couples TRBV10-3 to TRBJ2-7; 10 nucleotides agree with TRBD2. The trim removed 0 bases at V and 7 bases at J, leaving 9 bases unmatched. Germline V gene sequence: CDR1 ENHRY, CDR2 SYGVKD. This CDR3 is 16 amino acids long. Here the CDR3 DNA reads TGTGCCATCAGTGAGTCGAGCGGGGGGGCTAGGTGGGAGCAGTACTTC. Its protein is CAISESSGGARWEQYF.